The 22 T cell receptor beta chains given below trace back to one sample, sequenced in a study of blood T cell repertoires in COVID-19. Method: immunoSEQ multiplex PCR; TCRdb's copy keeps in-frame clones and lacks some. The table lists 300,000 to 400,000 clones, approximately 84% of them singletons, with roughly 1% in the top ten. Sequences were obtained from PBMCs or T cells enriched from blood (not recorded which). The receptors were sampled from a woman in her twenties or thirties who had recovered from COVID-19.

The chain is built from TRBV28 and TRBJ1-5; 10 bases are a match to TRBD1. CDR3 length equals 15 residues. Germline V gene data show CDR1 as MDHEN and CDR2 as SYDVKM. Trimming cost V 5 bases and J 7 bases; bases outside gene matches: 8. The DNA of the CDR3 is TGTGCCAGCAGTCCCGGGACAGGGGAATTACAGCCCCAGCATTTT. Protein product: CASSPGTGELQPQHF.

This clone was found once. V and J are TRBV5-1 and TRBJ2-7, with D possibly being TRBD1 (7 bases). The CDR3 has 15 amino acids. V was pared by 4 bases and J by 3 bases, with 17 bases between. Germline V gives CDR1 SGHRS, CDR2 YFSETQ. As DNA, the CDR3 is TGCGCCAGCAGCCCCGAGGGCCAGGGGGGCTACGAGCAGTACTTC. Amino acids: CASSPEGQGGYEQYF.

V usage is TRBV9 and J usage is TRBJ2-1; a possible D gene is TRBD2 (6 bases). The CDR3 has 15 residues. V was pared by 4 bases and J by 2 bases, with 13 bases between. Per the germline V gene, CDR1 is SGDLS and CDR2 is YYNGEE. CDR3 nucleotide sequence: TGTGCCAGCAGCCCCCGGGAGAAAACCTACAATGAGCAGTTCTTC. As protein: CASSPREKTYNEQFF.

This clone was recorded only once. The chain recombines TRBV19 with TRBJ2-7; 9 nucleotides line up with TRBD1. With 4 bases clipped from V and 2 bases from J, the junction kept 3 bases outside the gene matches. The CDR3 is 14 residues long. Germline CDR1 LNHDA, CDR2 SQIVND (reference sequence). This CDR3 reads CASSTWDRAYEQYF. The DNA for the CDR3 is TGTGCCAGTAGTACCTGGGACAGGGCCTACGAGCAGTACTTC.

The genes are TRBV28 and TRBJ2-7; 10 bases line up with TRBD1. The germline gives CDR1 MDHEN, CDR2 SYDVKM. The CDR3 totals 14 residues. Germline trimming cut 5 bases from V and 5 bases from J; bases unmatched to any gene: 6. CDR3 region: CASSPGTGENEQYF. The CDR3 nucleotides read TGTGCCAGCAGTCCCGGGACAGGGGAGAACGAGCAGTACTTC.

The chain combines TRBV6-2 or TRBV6-3 with TRBJ2-5; 7 positions agree with TRBD1. V lost 0 bases and J lost 2; bases outside the gene matches: 6. There are 16 residues in the CDR3. The V gene's germline CDR1 is MNHEY and CDR2 SVGEGT. This chain's CDR3 is CASSYSAGGWQETQYF. In DNA, the CDR3 is TGTGCCAGCAGTTACTCGGCAGGGGGATGGCAAGAGACCCAGTACTTC.

This clone was detected once. V usage is TRBV29-1 and J usage is TRBJ2-1, with a weak D call TRBD1 (6 bases). V lost 6 bases to trimming and J lost 4 bases, with 13 bases between them. The CDR3 is made up of 13 amino acids. Looked up from germline, CDR1 is SQVTM and CDR2 is ANQGSEA. The CDR3, as DNA: TGCAGCGTAGGAGACAGGTTTTACAATGAGCAGTTCTTC. This translates into CSVGDRFYNEQFF.

V is TRBV5-5 and J is TRBJ2-3; no firm D call. The CDR3 has 14 amino acids. CDR1 is SGHKS, CDR2 YYEKEE, per germline (reference sequence). V was pared by 3 bases and J by 2 bases, with 10 bases between. The CDR3: CASSSTIITDTQYF. The CDR3 DNA reads as TGTGCCAGCAGCTCTACCATAATCACAGATACGCAGTATTTT.

The V call is TRBV27, the J call TRBJ2-7, with 10 bases lining up with TRBD1. V lost 6 bases to trimming and J lost 6 bases; unmatched junction nucleotides: 8. Per germline, CDR1 MNHEY and CDR2 SMNVEV (reference sequence). This CDR3 comprises 14 residues. CDR3 protein: CASSQGQGVFEQYF. CDR3 in DNA: TGTGCCAGCAGCCAAGGACAGGGGGTCTTCGAGCAGTACTTC.

The chain carries TRBV5-1 and TRBJ1-2; possible D gene TRBD1, 6 bases. Germline CDR1 and CDR2: SGHRS and YFSETQ. Between the trimmed V and J ends, which lost 2 bases and 3 bases, there was a span of 11 bases. This CDR3 comprises 14 residues. CDR3 sequence: CASSFGGTDYGYTF. The CDR3 bases are TGCGCCAGCAGCTTTGGGGGCACGGACTATGGCTACACCTTC.

This clone was picked up a small number of times. The chain combines TRBV10-3 with TRBJ1-2, with 9 bases that match TRBD1. V lost 7 bases, J lost 5 bases, and 11 bases stayed unmatched. The CDR3 runs to 15 residues. Germline V CDR1 and CDR2: ENHRY, SYGVKD. The CDR3 is CAITRDREGGYGYTF. As DNA, the CDR3 is TGTGCCATCACTAGGGACAGGGAGGGAGGTTATGGCTACACCTTC.

This clone was counted only a few times. The chain has TRBV5-8 and TRBJ1-2; 8 bases fit TRBD1. CDR3 length equals 15 residues. Germline-derived CDR1 and CDR2 are SGHTS and YDEGEE. Trimming removed 4 bases from V and 4 bases from J; junction bases left unmatched: 9. The CDR3 sequence is CASSARTGIVYGYTF. The CDR3 coding sequence is TGTGCCAGCAGCGCCCGGACAGGGATAGTCTATGGCTACACCTTC.

The V call is TRBV27, the J call TRBJ1-1; 7 bases fit TRBD1. V gave up 3 bases and J gave up 4 bases; unmatched junction bases: 5. Germline-derived CDR1 and CDR2 are MNHEY and SMNVEV (reference sequence). The CDR3 covers 14 residues. The CDR3 loop is CASSFQGVGTEAFF. CDR3 coding DNA: TGTGCCAGCAGTTTCCAGGGGGTAGGCACTGAAGCTTTCTTT.

The genes are TRBV2 and TRBJ2-5, with TRBD1 matching over 9 bases. Looked up from germline, CDR1 is SNHLY and CDR2 is FYNNEI. V lost 6 bases to trimming and J lost 4 bases; unmatched junction nucleotides: 6. The CDR3 spans 14 residues. CDR3 coding DNA: TGTGCCAGCAGCGCCGGGACAGGGAGAGAGACCCAGTACTTC. It specifies CASSAGTGRETQYF.

This chain connects TRBV6-2 or TRBV6-3 to TRBJ2-7; a weak D match, TRBD2 (6 bases). Deletions cut 1 base from V and 7 bases from J, with 20 bases between. The CDR3 sequence is 16 residues long. Germline CDR1 MNHEY, CDR2 SVGEGT. CDR3 DNA sequence: TGTGCCAGCAGTTACTATAGGGAACGGTGGACTAAGGAGCAGTACTTC. Amino acid sequence: CASSYYRERWTKEQYF.

The J gene is TRBJ1-6, the V gene TRBV10-2; 9 bases agree with TRBD1. CDR1 is WSHSY, CDR2 SAAADI, per germline. The CDR3 totals 14 residues. The J segment lost 7 bases and the V segment lost 5 bases, leaving 3 bases of the junction unmatched. The CDR3 DNA reads TGCGCCAGCAGTCTTGGACAGGGGAATTCACCCCTCCACTTT. It is translated as CASSLGQGNSPLHF.

This clone was detected only a few times. The chain couples TRBV29-1 to TRBJ1-3; no definite D call. V shed 3 bases and J shed 1 base, with 4 bases lying between them. This CDR3 region has 12 residues. Germline CDR1 reads SQVTM; CDR2 reads ANQGSEA. This chain's CDR3 is CSVETSGNTIYF. CDR3 DNA sequence: TGCAGCGTTGAGACATCTGGAAACACCATATATTTT.

The V and J genes are TRBV19 and TRBJ1-5; 10 positions agree with TRBD1. Germline V gives CDR1 LNHDA, CDR2 SQIVND (reference sequence). The CDR3 is 15 amino acids. V shed 4 bases, J shed 7 bases, and the junction held 7 bases outside the gene matches. Here the CDR3 DNA reads TGTGCCAGTAGTACGAGGGACAGGGGAAGGCAGCCCCAGCATTTT. It codes for CASSTRDRGRQPQHF.

The CDR3 DNA reads TGTGCCAGCAGTGAACGGGACAGGGTGGAAAACACCATATATTTT. Encoded protein: CASSERDRVENTIYF. This chain uses TRBV6-1 with TRBJ1-3; 9 bases agree with TRBD1. The CDR3 covers 15 residues. Germline CDR1 reads MNHNS; CDR2 reads SASEGT. With V trimmed by 2 bases and J by 6 bases, 5 bases remained unmatched.

The rearrangement joins TRBV10-1 to TRBJ1-4; 8 positions agree with TRBD1. Germline trimming cut 2 bases from V and 8 bases from J; bases unmatched to any gene: 7. The CDR3 extends over 15 amino acids. CDR1 is WNHNN and CDR2 is SYGVQD in the germline V gene (reference sequence). Here the CDR3 reads CASSEDPGGHEKLFF. The CDR3 DNA reads as TGCGCCAGCAGTGAGGATCCAGGGGGCCACGAAAAACTGTTTTTT.

The chain couples TRBV2 to TRBJ2-1; TRBD2 aligns across 11 bases. The V gene end was trimmed by 7 bases and the J gene end by 9 bases; junction bases not matched to a gene: 5. CDR1 and CDR2 from the germline V gene are SNHLY and FYNNEI. This CDR3 has 13 residues. CDR3 DNA sequence: TGTGCCAGCAAGTCTAGCGGGGGGAGTGAGCAGTTCTTC. This gives the protein CASKSSGGSEQFF.

J is TRBJ1-4 and V is TRBV4-3; 8 bases are a match to TRBD1. The CDR3 runs 16 residues. Germline V CDR1 and CDR2: LGHNA, YSLEER. V lost 1 base to trimming and J lost 4 bases; unmatched junction nucleotides: 5. CDR3 amino acids: CASSQGRGQGNEKLFF. The CDR3, as DNA: TGCGCCAGCAGCCAAGGCAGGGGGCAGGGTAATGAAAAACTGTTTTTT.